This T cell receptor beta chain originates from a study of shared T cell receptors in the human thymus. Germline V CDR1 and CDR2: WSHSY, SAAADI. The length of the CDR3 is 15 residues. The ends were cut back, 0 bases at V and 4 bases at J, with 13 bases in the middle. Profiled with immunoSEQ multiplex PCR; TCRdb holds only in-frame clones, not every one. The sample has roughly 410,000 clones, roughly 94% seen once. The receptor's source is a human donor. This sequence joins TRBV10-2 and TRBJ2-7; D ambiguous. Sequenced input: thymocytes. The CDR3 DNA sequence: TGCGCCAGCAGTGAGTCCCGGCACCCTGGATACGAGCAGTACTTC. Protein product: CASSESRHPGYEQYF.